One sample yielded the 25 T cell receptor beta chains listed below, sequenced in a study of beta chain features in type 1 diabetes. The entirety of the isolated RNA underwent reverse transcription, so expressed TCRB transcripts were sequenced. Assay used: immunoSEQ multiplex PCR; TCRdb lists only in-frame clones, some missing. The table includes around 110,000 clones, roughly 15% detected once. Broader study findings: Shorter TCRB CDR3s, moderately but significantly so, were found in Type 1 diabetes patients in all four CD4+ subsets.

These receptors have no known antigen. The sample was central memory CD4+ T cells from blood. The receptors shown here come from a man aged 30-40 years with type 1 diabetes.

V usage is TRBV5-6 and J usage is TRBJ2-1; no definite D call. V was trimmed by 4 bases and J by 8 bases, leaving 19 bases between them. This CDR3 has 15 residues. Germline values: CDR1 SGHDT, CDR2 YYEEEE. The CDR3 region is CASSPGSYSAYEQFF. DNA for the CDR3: TGTGCCAGCAGCCCCGGGTCTTACTCAGCTTATGAGCAGTTCTTC. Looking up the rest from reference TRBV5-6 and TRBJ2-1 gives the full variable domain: DAGVTQSPTHLIKTRGQQVTLRCSPKSGHDTVSWYQQALGQGPQFIFQYYEEEERQRGNFPDRFSGHQFPNYSSELNVNALLLGDSALYLCASSPGSYSAYEQFFGPGTRLTVL.

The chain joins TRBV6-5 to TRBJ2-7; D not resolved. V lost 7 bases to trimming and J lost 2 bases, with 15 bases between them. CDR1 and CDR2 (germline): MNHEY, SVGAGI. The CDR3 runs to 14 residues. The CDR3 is CASTSRLGTYEQYF. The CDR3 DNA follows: TGTGCCAGCACATCTCGACTGGGTACCTACGAGCAGTACTTC.

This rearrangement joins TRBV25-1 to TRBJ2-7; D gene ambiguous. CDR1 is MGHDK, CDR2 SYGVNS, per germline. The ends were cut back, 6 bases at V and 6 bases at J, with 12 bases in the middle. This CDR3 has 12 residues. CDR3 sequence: CASRLSSTEQYF. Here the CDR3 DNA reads TGTGCCAGCAGGCTCTCATCAACCGAGCAGTACTTC.

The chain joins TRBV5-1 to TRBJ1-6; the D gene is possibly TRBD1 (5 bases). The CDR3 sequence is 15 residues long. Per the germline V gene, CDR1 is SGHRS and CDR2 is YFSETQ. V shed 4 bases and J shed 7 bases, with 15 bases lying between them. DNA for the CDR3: TGCGCCAGCAGCCCGGGTGGGACCGAAAATTCACCCCTCCACTTT. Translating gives CASSPGGTENSPLHF.

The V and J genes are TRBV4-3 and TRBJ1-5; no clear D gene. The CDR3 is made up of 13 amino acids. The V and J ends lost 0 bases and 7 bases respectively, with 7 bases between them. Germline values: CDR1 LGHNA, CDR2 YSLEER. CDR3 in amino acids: CASSQELRQPQHF. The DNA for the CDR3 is TGCGCCAGCAGCCAAGAATTGAGGCAGCCCCAGCATTTT.

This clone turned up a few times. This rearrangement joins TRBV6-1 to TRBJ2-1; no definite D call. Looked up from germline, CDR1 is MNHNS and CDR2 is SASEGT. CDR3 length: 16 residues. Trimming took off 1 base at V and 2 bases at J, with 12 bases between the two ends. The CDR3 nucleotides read TGTGCCAGCAGTGAAGAAGTCGTCAGGCCCTACAATGAGCAGTTCTTC. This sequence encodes CASSEEVVRPYNEQFF.

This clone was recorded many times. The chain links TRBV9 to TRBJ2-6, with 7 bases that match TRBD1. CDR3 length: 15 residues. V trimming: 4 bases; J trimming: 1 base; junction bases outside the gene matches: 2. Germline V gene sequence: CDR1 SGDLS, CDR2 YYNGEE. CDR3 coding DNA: TGTGCCAGCAGCACACAGGGGTCTGGGGCCAACGTCCTGACTTTC. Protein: CASSTQGSGANVLTF.

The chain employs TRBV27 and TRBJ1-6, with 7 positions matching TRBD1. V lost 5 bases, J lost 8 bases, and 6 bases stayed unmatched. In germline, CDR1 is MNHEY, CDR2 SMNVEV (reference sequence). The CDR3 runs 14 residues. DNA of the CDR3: TGTGCCAGCAGTGCGACAGGGAAGCATTCACCCCTCCACTTT. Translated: CASSATGKHSPLHF.

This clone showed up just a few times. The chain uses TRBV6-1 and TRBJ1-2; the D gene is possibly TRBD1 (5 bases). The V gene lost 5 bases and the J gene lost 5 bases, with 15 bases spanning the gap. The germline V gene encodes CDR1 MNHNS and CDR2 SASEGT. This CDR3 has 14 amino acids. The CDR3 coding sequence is TGTGCCAGCAGTACCGGGACGGCCTATTATGGCTACACCTTC. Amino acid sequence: CASSTGTAYYGYTF.

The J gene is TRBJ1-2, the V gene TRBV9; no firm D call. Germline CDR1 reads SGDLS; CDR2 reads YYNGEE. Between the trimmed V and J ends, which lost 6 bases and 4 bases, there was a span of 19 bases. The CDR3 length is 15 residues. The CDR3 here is CASNPEGTSFYGYTF. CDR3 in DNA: TGTGCCAGCAACCCAGAAGGCACCTCTTTCTATGGCTACACCTTC.

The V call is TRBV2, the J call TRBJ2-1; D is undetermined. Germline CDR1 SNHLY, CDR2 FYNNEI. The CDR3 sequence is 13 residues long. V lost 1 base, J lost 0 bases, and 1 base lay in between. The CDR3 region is CASSEGSYNEQFF. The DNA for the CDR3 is TGTGCCAGCAGTGAAGGCTCCTACAATGAGCAGTTCTTC.

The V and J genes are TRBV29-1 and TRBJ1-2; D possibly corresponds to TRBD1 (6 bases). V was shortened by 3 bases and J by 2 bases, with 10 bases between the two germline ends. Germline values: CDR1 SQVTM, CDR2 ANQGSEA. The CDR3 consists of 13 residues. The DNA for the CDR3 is TGCAGCGTTGACCACAGGGAGAACTATGGCTACACCTTC. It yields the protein CSVDHRENYGYTF.

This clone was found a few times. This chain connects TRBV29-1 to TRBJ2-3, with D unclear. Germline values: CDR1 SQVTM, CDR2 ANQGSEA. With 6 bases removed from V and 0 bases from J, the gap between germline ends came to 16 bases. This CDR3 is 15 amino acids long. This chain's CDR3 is CSVVLGRLSTDTQYF. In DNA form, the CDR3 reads TGCAGCGTGGTCCTAGGACGGCTGAGCACAGATACGCAGTATTTT.

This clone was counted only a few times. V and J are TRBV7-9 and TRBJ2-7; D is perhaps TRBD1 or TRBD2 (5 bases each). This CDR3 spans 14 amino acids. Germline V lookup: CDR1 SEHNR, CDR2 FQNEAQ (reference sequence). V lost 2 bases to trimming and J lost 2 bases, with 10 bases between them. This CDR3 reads CASSLYGAAYEQYF. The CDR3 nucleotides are TGTGCCAGCAGCTTATACGGGGCAGCCTACGAGCAGTACTTC.

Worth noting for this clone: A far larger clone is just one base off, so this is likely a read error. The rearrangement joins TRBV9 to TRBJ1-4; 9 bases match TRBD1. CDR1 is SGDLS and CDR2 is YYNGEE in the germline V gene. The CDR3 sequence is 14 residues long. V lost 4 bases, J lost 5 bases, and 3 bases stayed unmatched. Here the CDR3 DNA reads TGTGCCAGCAGCCCAGGACAGGGGAATGAAAAACTGTTTTTT. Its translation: CASSPGQGNEKLFF.

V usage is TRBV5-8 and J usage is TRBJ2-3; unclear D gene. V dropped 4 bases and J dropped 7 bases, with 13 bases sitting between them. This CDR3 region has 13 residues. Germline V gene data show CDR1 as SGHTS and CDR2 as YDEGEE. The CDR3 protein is CASSPTGPYTQYF. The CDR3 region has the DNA TGTGCCAGCAGCCCGACTGGGCCCTATACGCAGTATTTT.

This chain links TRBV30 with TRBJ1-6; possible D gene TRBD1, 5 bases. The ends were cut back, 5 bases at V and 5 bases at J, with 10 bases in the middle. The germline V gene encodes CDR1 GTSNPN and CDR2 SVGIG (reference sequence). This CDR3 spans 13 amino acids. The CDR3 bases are TGTGCCTGGCGACAGCGCGATAATTCACCCCTCCACTTT. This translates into CAWRQRDNSPLHF.

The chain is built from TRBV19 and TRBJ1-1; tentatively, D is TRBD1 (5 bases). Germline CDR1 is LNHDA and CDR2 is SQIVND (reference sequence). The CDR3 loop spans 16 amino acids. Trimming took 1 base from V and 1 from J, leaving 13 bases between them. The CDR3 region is CASSIAAGYTNTEAFF. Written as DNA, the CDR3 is TGTGCCAGTAGTATAGCGGCAGGGTACACGAACACTGAAGCTTTCTTT.

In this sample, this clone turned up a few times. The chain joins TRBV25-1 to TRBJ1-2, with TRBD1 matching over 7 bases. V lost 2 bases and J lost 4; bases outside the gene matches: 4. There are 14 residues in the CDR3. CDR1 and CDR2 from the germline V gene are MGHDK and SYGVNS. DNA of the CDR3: TGTGCCAGCAGTGAAGGAGGGACAGCCTATGGCTACACCTTC. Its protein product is CASSEGGTAYGYTF.

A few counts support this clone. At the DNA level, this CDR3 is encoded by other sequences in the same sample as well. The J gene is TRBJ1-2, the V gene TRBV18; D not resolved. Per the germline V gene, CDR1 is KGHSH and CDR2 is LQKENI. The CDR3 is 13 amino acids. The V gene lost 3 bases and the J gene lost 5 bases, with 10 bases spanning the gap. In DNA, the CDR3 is TGTGCCAGCTCACCCCGGGGAGAGTATGGCTACACCTTC. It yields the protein CASSPRGEYGYTF.

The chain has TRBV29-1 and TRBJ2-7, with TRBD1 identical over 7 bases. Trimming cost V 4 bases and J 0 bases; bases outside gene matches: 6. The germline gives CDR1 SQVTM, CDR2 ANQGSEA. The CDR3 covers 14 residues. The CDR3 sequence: CSVGGTASSYEQYF. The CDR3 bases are TGCAGCGTTGGAGGGACAGCGAGCTCCTACGAGCAGTACTTC.

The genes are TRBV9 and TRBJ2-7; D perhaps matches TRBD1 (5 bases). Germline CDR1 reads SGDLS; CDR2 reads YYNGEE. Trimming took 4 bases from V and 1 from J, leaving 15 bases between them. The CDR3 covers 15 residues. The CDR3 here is CASSLYQGPSYEQYF. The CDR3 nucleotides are TGTGCCAGCAGCTTATACCAGGGTCCGTCCTACGAGCAGTACTTC.

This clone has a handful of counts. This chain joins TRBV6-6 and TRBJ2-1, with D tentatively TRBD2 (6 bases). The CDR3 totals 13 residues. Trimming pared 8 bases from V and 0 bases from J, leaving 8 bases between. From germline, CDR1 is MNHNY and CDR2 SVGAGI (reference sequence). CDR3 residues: CASRGSSYNEQFF. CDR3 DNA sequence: TGTGCCAGCCGGGGGAGCTCCTACAATGAGCAGTTCTTC.

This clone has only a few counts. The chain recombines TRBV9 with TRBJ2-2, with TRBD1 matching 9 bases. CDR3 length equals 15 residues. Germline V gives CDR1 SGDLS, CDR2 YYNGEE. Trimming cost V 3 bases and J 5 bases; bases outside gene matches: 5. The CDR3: CASSEQGARTGELFF. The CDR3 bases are TGTGCCAGCAGCGAACAGGGGGCGCGAACCGGGGAGCTGTTTTTT.

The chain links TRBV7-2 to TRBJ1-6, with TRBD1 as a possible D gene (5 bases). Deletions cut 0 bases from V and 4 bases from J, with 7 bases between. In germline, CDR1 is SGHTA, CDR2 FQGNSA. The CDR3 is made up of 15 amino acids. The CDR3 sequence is CASSLAAGYNSPLHF. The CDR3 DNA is TGTGCCAGCAGCTTAGCGGCAGGGTATAATTCACCCCTCCACTTT.